Presented here are 29 T cell receptor beta chains from one specimen sequenced in a study of T and B cells in COVID-19 patients. BIOMED2 TRB-A/B primer pools were used in multiplex TRB PCR. Using its own MiXCR run on the multiplex PCR reads, TCRdb lists one record per CDR3 protein. This table holds fewer than 15,000 distinct CDR3 sequences, over 25% found once. TRB was amplified from around 230-520 ng of blood genomic DNA. Sequencing was performed on blood. The source of these receptors is a human donor who had recovered from COVID-19.

This clonotype has a count of ten or more. The J gene is TRBJ1-5, the V gene TRBV6-5; unclear D gene. Trimming left V 10 bases short and J 3 bases short, with 16 bases between. Germline V lookup: CDR1 MNHEY, CDR2 SVGAGI. The CDR3 loop spans 14 amino acids. The CDR3, as DNA: TGTGCCATCAACGGGGATAGGAACAATCAGCCCCAGCATTTT. Translating it yields CAINGDRNNQPQHF.

This clonotype has at least ten counts. The rearrangement uses TRBV7-9 and TRBJ2-3; D not certain. CDR3 length: 14 residues. Germline V gene sequence: CDR1 SEHNR, CDR2 FQNEAQ (reference sequence). Between the trimmed V and J ends, which lost 1 base and 3 bases, there was a span of 8 bases. CDR3 in DNA: TGTGCCAGCAGCTTAGAAGGAGTAACAGATACGCAGTATTTT. Protein: CASSLEGVTDTQYF.

Judged by abundance, this clonotype is medium-sized (0.01 to 0.1%). The rearrangement uses TRBV6-1 and TRBJ2-7, with 12 positions matching TRBD1. From germline, CDR1 is MNHNS and CDR2 SASEGT. The CDR3 is 15 residues long. With 2 bases clipped from V and 5 bases from J, the junction kept 4 bases outside the gene matches. The CDR3 DNA is TGTGCCAGCAGTGAACCCGGGACAGGGGGCCACGAGCAGTACTTC. This translates into CASSEPGTGGHEQYF.

This clonotype was picked up a small number of times. This chain links TRBV5-1 with TRBJ2-1; D is ambiguous. Germline assignment: CDR1 SGHRS and CDR2 YFSETQ. With 2 bases removed from V and 3 bases from J, the gap between germline ends came to 9 bases. CDR3 length equals 14 residues. As DNA, the CDR3 is TGCGCCAGCAGCTTCCTCCTGGACTACAATGAGCAGTTCTTC. This gives the protein CASSFLLDYNEQFF.

The chain combines TRBV5-1 with TRBJ1-4; 7 bases fit TRBD1. Germline CDR1 and CDR2: SGHRS and YFSETQ. Trimming at V came to 4 bases and at J to 7 bases, leaving 13 bases not matched to a gene. CDR3 length: 16 amino acids. DNA of the CDR3: TGCGCCAGCAGCCCGCGACAGGGATCCCCTAGTGAAAAACTGTTTTTT. Residues: CASSPRQGSPSEKLFF.

This clonotype was seen a few times. The chain carries TRBV6-5 and TRBJ1-2; D is possibly TRBD1 (6 bases). This CDR3 region has 17 residues. Germline assignment: CDR1 MNHEY and CDR2 SVGAGI. V lost 0 bases, J lost 4 bases, and 18 bases lay in between. CDR3 coding DNA: TGTGCCAGCAGTTACTCGACGACAGGACCTTCACGCTATGGCTACACCTTC. Protein product: CASSYSTTGPSRYGYTF.

This clonotype was seen a few times. V gene TRBV7-2 combines with J gene TRBJ2-7; 8 bases are a match to TRBD2. Germline assignment: CDR1 SGHTA and CDR2 FQGNSA. Unmatched junction bases numbered 13, after V lost 0 bases and J lost 3 bases. The CDR3 extends over 18 amino acids. CDR3 residues: CASSLAQTGGQGYYEQYF. The CDR3 nucleotides are TGTGCCAGCAGCTTAGCCCAGACGGGGGGGCAAGGGTACTACGAGCAGTACTTC.

This clonotype was observed a handful of times. The chain has TRBV5-5 and TRBJ2-1; D is unresolved. The CDR3 sequence is 15 residues long. V dropped 0 bases and J dropped 5 bases, with 12 bases sitting between them. CDR1 and CDR2 from the germline V gene are SGHKS and YYEKEE (reference sequence). In nucleotides, the CDR3 is TGTGCCAGCAGCTTGGTAGGGCTAGAGAACAATGAGCAGTTCTTC. This codes for CASSLVGLENNEQFF.

The chain is built from TRBV7-2 and TRBJ1-2; unclear D gene. V shed 1 base and J shed 4 bases, with 16 bases lying between them. The CDR3 runs to 16 residues. CDR1 and CDR2 (germline): SGHTA, FQGNSA. Here the CDR3 reads CASSLEATPSGYGYTF. Here the CDR3 DNA reads TGTGCCAGCAGCTTAGAGGCCACCCCCAGTGGCTATGGCTACACCTTC.

Judged by abundance, this clonotype is medium-sized (0.01 to 0.1%). The rearrangement joins TRBV6-1 to TRBJ2-1; weak D call: TRBD2 (5 bases). This CDR3 has 15 residues. Germline V CDR1 and CDR2: MNHNS, SASEGT. V shed 11 bases and J shed 4 bases, with 21 bases lying between them. CDR3 region: CAATTGPEGYNEQFF. In DNA form, the CDR3 reads TGTGCCGCAACGACCGGGCCCGAGGGTTACAATGAGCAGTTCTTC.

The table lists this clonotype with a few counts. CDR3 residues: CASSLEGSGRRRVYEQYF. CDR3 in DNA: TGCGCCAGCAGCTTGGAGGGTAGTGGACGAAGAAGGGTCTACGAGCAGTACTTC. The J gene is TRBJ2-7, the V gene TRBV5-1, with D uncertain. The CDR3 runs to 18 residues. Trimming shortened V by 0 bases and J by 3 bases, and 22 bases separated the two germline ends. Germline assignment: CDR1 SGHRS and CDR2 YFSETQ.

This rearrangement joins TRBV19 to TRBJ2-5; D possibly corresponds to TRBD2 (5 bases). Trimming left V 6 bases short and J 2 bases short, with 13 bases between. CDR3 length: 14 residues. Germline assignment: CDR1 LNHDA and CDR2 SQIVND (reference sequence). CDR3 protein: CASSPSRGQETQYF. The CDR3 DNA follows: TGTGCCAGTAGCCCCTCGAGAGGGCAAGAGACCCAGTACTTC. Variable domain in full (rest from reference TRBV19 and TRBJ2-5): DGGITQSPKYLFRKEGQNVTLSCEQNLNHDAMYWYRQDPGQGLRLIYYSQIVNDFQKGDIAEGYSVSREKKESFPLTVTSAQKNPTAFYLCASSPSRGQETQYFGPGTRLLVL.

This chain joins TRBV20-1 and TRBJ2-1; a possible D gene is TRBD2 (6 bases). This CDR3 is 15 amino acids long. V lost 1 base and J lost 6, with 16 bases in between. From germline, CDR1 is DFQATT and CDR2 SNEGSKA (reference sequence). The CDR3 reads CSARAPGTSTNEQFF. In DNA, the CDR3 is TGCAGTGCTAGAGCCCCCGGGACTTCGACCAATGAGCAGTTCTTC.

The gene calls are TRBV5-1 and TRBJ2-3, with D tentatively TRBD1 (5 bases). Germline values: CDR1 SGHRS, CDR2 YFSETQ. The CDR3 loop spans 15 amino acids. V dropped 0 bases and J dropped 5 bases, with 13 bases sitting between them. The CDR3 reads CASSLAHRGIDTQYF. The CDR3 DNA follows: TGCGCCAGCAGCTTGGCCCATAGGGGCATAGATACGCAGTATTTT.

The J gene is TRBJ1-5, the V gene TRBV19; D remains ambiguous. The V end was cut by 6 bases, the J end by 7 bases, with 16 bases between. Germline V gives CDR1 LNHDA, CDR2 SQIVND (reference sequence). The CDR3 totals 14 residues. CDR3 DNA sequence: TGTGCCAGTAGAAAGACATCCTCCTTACAGCCCCAGCATTTT. Translation gives CASRKTSSLQPQHF.

In this sample, this clonotype is medium-sized. The chain couples TRBV19 to TRBJ1-5; no firm D call. This CDR3 region has 14 residues. Looked up from germline, CDR1 is LNHDA and CDR2 is SQIVND (reference sequence). The V gene lost 5 bases and the J gene lost 0 bases, with 8 bases spanning the gap. CDR3 protein: CASSVQYSNQPQHF. CDR3 nucleotides: TGTGCCAGTAGTGTGCAGTATAGCAATCAGCCCCAGCATTTT.

The chain recombines TRBV7-9 with TRBJ2-1; the match to TRBD2 covers 11 bases. The V gene end was trimmed by 5 bases and the J gene end by 3 bases; junction bases not matched to a gene: 3. The CDR3 spans 15 residues. Germline CDR1 SEHNR, CDR2 FQNEAQ (reference sequence). Here the CDR3 DNA reads TGTGCCAGCAGCCCCGGACTAGCGGGCTACAATGAGCAGTTCTTC. It is translated as CASSPGLAGYNEQFF.

This clonotype was detected many times. The chain carries TRBV6-1 and TRBJ2-1; D remains ambiguous. Per the germline V gene, CDR1 is MNHNS and CDR2 is SASEGT. CDR3 length: 15 residues. Trimming left V 4 bases short and J 3 bases short, with 13 bases between. The CDR3 DNA is TGTGCCAGCAGTGTCGTGGGATCCATCTACAATGAGCAGTTCTTC. Residues: CASSVVGSIYNEQFF.

The CDR3 DNA sequence: TGTGCCAGCAGCTTAGTAGCGGAACAAGAGACCCAGTACTTC. This sequence encodes CASSLVAEQETQYF. The rearrangement joins TRBV6-5 to TRBJ2-5; tentative D call: TRBD2 (6 bases). Germline assignment: CDR1 MNHEY and CDR2 SVGAGI. Trimming stripped 6 bases from V and 2 bases from J, with 13 bases between. This CDR3 spans 14 amino acids.

This clonotype is classed as medium-sized. The CDR3 protein is CASFSTRDLNTGELFF. CDR3 DNA: TGTGCCAGCTTCTCGACTCGGGACTTGAACACCGGGGAGCTGTTTTTT. The gene calls are TRBV19 and TRBJ2-2; D might be TRBD2 (6 bases). V gave up 9 bases and J gave up 1 base, with 18 bases separating them. Germline-derived CDR1 and CDR2 are LNHDA and SQIVND (reference sequence). The CDR3 has 16 residues.

The chain uses TRBV12-3 or TRBV12-4 and TRBJ1-6, with 8 bases matching TRBD1. V was pared by 6 bases and J by 0 bases, with 4 bases of the junction left unmatched. This CDR3 region has 16 residues. This CDR3 is CASSRQGSSYNSPLHF. In nucleotides, the CDR3 is TGTGCCAGCAGCCGACAGGGGAGCTCCTATAATTCACCCCTCCACTTT.

The CDR3 nucleotides are TGTGCCAGCAGTGAAGAGGGGGGCTCCTACGAGCAGTACTTC. It translates to CASSEEGGSYEQYF. The chain links TRBV6-4 to TRBJ2-7, with D perhaps given as TRBD1 or TRBD2 (6 bases each). CDR3 size: 14 residues. The V gene lost 3 bases and the J gene lost 0 bases, with 9 bases spanning the gap. CDR1 MRHNA and CDR2 SNTAGT come from the germline V gene.

A note on this clonotype: A read error may be the cause here, since a much bigger clone is one base away. The chain uses TRBV27 and TRBJ2-7, with a weak D call TRBD1 (6 bases). CDR1 and CDR2 from the germline V gene are MNHEY and SMNVEV (reference sequence). The CDR3 covers 12 residues. V was trimmed by 4 bases and J by 7 bases, leaving 11 bases between them. The CDR3: CASSYTGWEQYF. The CDR3 DNA is TGTGCCAGCAGTTATACAGGGTGGGAGCAGTACTTC.

The CDR3 sequence: CAWIRDRVLSGRGYTF. In DNA, the CDR3 is TGTGCCTGGATTCGGGACAGGGTACTCTCGGGTCGTGGCTACACCTTC. The chain combines TRBV30 with TRBJ1-2; 9 bases line up with TRBD1. CDR1 and CDR2 (germline): GTSNPN, SVGIG (reference sequence). This CDR3 has 16 amino acids. V shed 4 bases and J 7 bases; nucleotides not matched to a gene: 16.

Remarks on this clonotype: This may stem from a read error, because a much larger clone lies one nucleotide away. This chain links TRBV5-6 with TRBJ2-3; no clear D. CDR3 length: 15 residues. The germline V gene encodes CDR1 SGHDT and CDR2 YYEEEE. CDR3: CASRLAGMSTDTQYF. CDR3 DNA: TGTGCCAGCCGCTTGGCAGGAATGAGCACAGATACGCAGTATTTT.

As regards this clonotype: Given a much more abundant clone one base away, this may be a read error. The genes are TRBV6-1 and TRBJ1-4; D might be TRBD1 (5 bases). CDR1 is MNHNS, CDR2 SASEGT, per germline. There are 15 residues in the CDR3. CDR3 in amino acids: CASSEVAGTNEKLYF. CDR3 nucleotide sequence: TGTGCCAGCAGTGAGGTGGCAGGGACTAATGAAAAACTGTATTTT.

The V call is TRBV10-1, the J call TRBJ2-1; possibly TRBD2 for D (5 bases). The germline gives CDR1 WNHNN, CDR2 SYGVQD (reference sequence). The V end was cut by 3 bases, the J end by 5 bases, with 11 bases between. CDR3 size: 14 residues. Written as DNA, the CDR3 is TGCGCCAGCAGTGATGCCGGGCGGGACAATGAGCAGTTCTTC. It is translated as CASSDAGRDNEQFF.

By sample share, this clonotype is medium-sized (0.01 to 0.1%). The chain links TRBV15 to TRBJ2-2; D could derive from TRBD1 or TRBD2 (6 bases each). Germline assignment: CDR1 LNHNV and CDR2 YYDKDF (reference sequence). CDR3 length: 14 amino acids. The V end was cut by 5 bases, the J end by 7 bases, with 14 bases between. The CDR3 sequence: CATSDKGGIGELFF. CDR3 DNA sequence: TGTGCCACCAGCGATAAAGGGGGGATCGGGGAGCTGTTTTTT.

The chain recombines TRBV5-1 with TRBJ2-5; D is possibly TRBD1 (6 bases). The CDR3 contains 15 residues. CDR1 is SGHRS, CDR2 YFSETQ, per germline. Trimming removed 4 bases at V and 1 base at J, with 14 bases between. CDR3 bases: TGCGCCAGCAGCCCGCCCCAGGGGATCCAAGAGACCCAGTACTTC. This sequence encodes CASSPPQGIQETQYF.